A single sample is the source of the 29 T cell receptor beta chains below, sequenced in a study of technical replicates of blood from several donors. TCRdb's table, derived via immunoSEQ multiplex PCR, lists solely in-frame clones and lacks some. The repertoire holds some 62,000 clones, with 80% to 90% as singletons. The material sequenced was PBMCs. Receptors originate from a human donor in good health. Some clones in this sample may be carry-over from other donors' samples.

V gene TRBV7-9 combines with J gene TRBJ2-5, with 10 bases aligning to TRBD2. The trim removed 3 bases at V and 3 bases at J, leaving 4 bases unmatched. CDR3 length: 15 residues. The germline gives CDR1 SEHNR, CDR2 FQNEAQ (reference sequence). In DNA, the CDR3 is TGTGCCAGCAGCTTGGTAGCGGGGGGCAAAGAGACCCAGTACTTC. Its translation is CASSLVAGGKETQYF. Combining the CDR3 with reference TRBV7-9 and TRBJ2-5 gives the whole variable domain DTGVSQNPRHKITKRGQNVTFRCDPISEHNRLYWYRQTLGQGPEFLTYFQNEAQLEKSRLLSDRFSAERPKGSFSTLEIQRTEQGDSAMYLCASSLVAGGKETQYFGPGTRLLVL.

The V gene is TRBV4-2, the J gene TRBJ2-7; 8 nucleotides match TRBD2. The CDR3 sequence is 18 residues long. CDR1 LGHNA and CDR2 YNFKEQ come from the germline V gene. J lost 4 bases, V lost 0 bases, and 14 bases had no gene match. The CDR3 loop reads CASSQESWREAPNYEQYF. The DNA of the CDR3 is TGTGCCAGCAGCCAAGAATCATGGCGGGAGGCTCCGAATTACGAGCAGTACTTC.

The chain has TRBV13 and TRBJ2-3, with a weak D call TRBD1 (5 bases). From germline, CDR1 is PRHDT and CDR2 FYEKMQ (reference sequence). The ends were cut back, 5 bases at V and 5 bases at J, with 8 bases in the middle. This CDR3 has 12 residues. CDR3 in DNA: TGTGCCAGCAGCCCAGGGTTAGATACGCAGTATTTT. Encoded protein: CASSPGLDTQYF.

The sample holds a few counts of this clone. The chain links TRBV2 to TRBJ1-5; possible D gene TRBD1, 5 bases. V shed 5 bases and J shed 6 bases, with 17 bases lying between them. Germline V gives CDR1 SNHLY, CDR2 FYNNEI. The CDR3 runs 15 residues. CDR3 residues: CASSWDSGGVQPQHF. The CDR3 bases are TGTGCCAGCAGTTGGGACTCTGGAGGAGTTCAGCCCCAGCATTTT.

The chain employs TRBV21-1 and TRBJ1-1; the table's D call TRBD1 went unverified against the DNA. TRBV21-1 is an annotated pseudogene. The CDR3 consists of 18 residues. CDR3 loop: CASSKVSQGIFGNTEAFF. CDR3 coding DNA: TGTGCCAGCAGCAAAGTTTCGCAGGGTATATTCGGGAACACTGAAGCTTTCTTT.

This clone was found once. The chain couples TRBV7-3 to TRBJ1-1; tentatively, D is TRBD1 (5 bases). The CDR3 covers 15 residues. Deletions cut 1 base from V and 5 bases from J, with 14 bases between. CDR1 is SGHTA, CDR2 FQGTGA, per germline. The CDR3 loop reads CASSLRSGGGTEAFF. CDR3 DNA sequence: TGTGCCAGCAGCTTAAGGAGCGGGGGTGGGACTGAAGCTTTCTTT.

V usage is TRBV7-8 and J usage is TRBJ2-3; TRBD2 matches at 8 bases. With 5 bases clipped from V and 2 bases from J, the junction kept 9 bases outside the gene matches. Germline V gives CDR1 SGHVS, CDR2 FQNEAQ. This CDR3 region has 16 residues. CDR3 DNA: TGTGCCAGCAGCAGAAGTCGGGGGGGATACACAGATACGCAGTATTTT. Its protein product is CASSRSRGGYTDTQYF. Drawing the rest from reference TRBV7-8 and TRBJ2-3, the complete variable domain is GAGVSQSPRYKVAKRGQDVALRCDPISGHVSLFWYQQALGQGPEFLTYFQNEAQLDKSGLPSDRFFAERPEGSVSTLKIQRTQQEDSAVYLCASSRSRGGYTDTQYFGPGTRLTVL.

The V gene is TRBV15, the J gene TRBJ2-5, with 8 bases identical to TRBD1. The CDR3 runs 14 residues. Per germline, CDR1 LNHNV and CDR2 YYDKDF (reference sequence). With 0 bases clipped from V and 4 bases from J, the junction kept 1 base outside the gene matches. This CDR3 is CATSRDRGRETQYF. The CDR3 bases are TGTGCCACCAGCAGAGACAGGGGGCGAGAGACCCAGTACTTC.

The chain uses TRBV5-1 and TRBJ2-2, with no clear D. The length of the CDR3 is 13 residues. Germline CDR1 and CDR2: SGHRS and YFSETQ. The V gene lost 1 base and the J gene lost 7 bases, with 8 bases spanning the gap. The CDR3 DNA reads TGCGCCAGCAGCTTGTTCGGAGTCGGGGAGCTGTTTTTT. Its translation: CASSLFGVGELFF.

The V and J genes are TRBV4-2 and TRBJ2-2, with 11 bases identical to TRBD2. Trimming removed 4 bases from V and 2 bases from J; junction bases left unmatched: 6. CDR1 is LGHNA, CDR2 YNFKEQ, per germline. This CDR3 has 17 amino acids. The CDR3 sequence: CASSPVSGGVNTGELFF. CDR3 sequence (DNA): TGTGCCAGCAGCCCTGTTAGCGGGGGGGTTAACACCGGGGAGCTGTTTTTT.

V gene TRBV6-5 combines with J gene TRBJ2-7; a weak D match, TRBD2 (6 bases). CDR1 is MNHEY and CDR2 is SVGAGI in the germline V gene. The CDR3 spans 15 residues. Trimming stripped 2 bases from V and 0 bases from J, with 11 bases between. The CDR3 loop is CASSYRLASSYEQYF. The CDR3 DNA reads TGTGCCAGCAGTTACAGGCTAGCGAGCTCCTACGAGCAGTACTTC.

The rearrangement uses TRBV9 and TRBJ2-5, with 12 bases identical to TRBD2. V gave up 7 bases and J gave up 5 bases; unmatched junction bases: 21. The CDR3 loop spans 19 amino acids. CDR1 SGDLS and CDR2 YYNGEE come from the germline V gene. CDR3: CASATSGLAGGFKPETQYF. The DNA for the CDR3 is TGTGCCAGCGCTACTTCGGGGCTAGCGGGGGGGTTCAAACCGGAGACCCAGTACTTC.

The count of this clone is one. The chain has TRBV5-6 and TRBJ1-6; 7 nucleotides line up with TRBD1. This CDR3 spans 15 amino acids. Trimming took 0 bases from V and 6 from J; bases not matched to a gene: 3. Per the germline V gene, CDR1 is SGHDT and CDR2 is YYEEEE. The CDR3 reads CASSLGTGRNSPLHF. The CDR3 nucleotides are TGTGCCAGCAGCTTGGGGACAGGACGTAATTCACCCCTCCACTTT.

The rearrangement joins TRBV5-1 to TRBJ2-3; 9 nucleotides agree with TRBD2. CDR1 and CDR2 (germline): SGHRS, YFSETQ. The CDR3 loop spans 16 amino acids. The J segment lost 3 bases and the V segment lost 4 bases, leaving 9 bases of the junction unmatched. The CDR3 nucleotides read TGCGCCAGCAGCCCAGTAGCGGGGGTTGTGACAGATACGCAGTATTTT. It encodes CASSPVAGVVTDTQYF.

The CDR3 region is CASSGADGELFF. For the CDR3, the DNA is TGTGCCAGCTCAGGGGCGGACGGGGAGCTGTTTTTT. The chain is built from TRBV6-5 and TRBJ2-2; possible D gene TRBD1, 6 bases. The CDR3 has 12 residues. Germline lookup yields CDR1 MNHEY and CDR2 SVGAGI. Trimming shortened V by 8 bases and J by 7 bases, and 11 bases separated the two germline ends.

The V call is TRBV5-1, the J call TRBJ1-1, with D possibly matching TRBD1 (6 bases). This CDR3 has 14 amino acids. Trimming pared 4 bases from V and 5 bases from J, leaving 15 bases between. Germline values: CDR1 SGHRS, CDR2 YFSETQ. This chain's CDR3 is CASSAPGQRTEAFF. CDR3 DNA sequence: TGCGCCAGCAGCGCACCGGGACAAAGGACTGAAGCTTTCTTT.

The chain combines TRBV18 with TRBJ1-6; no definite D call. The CDR3 extends over 17 amino acids. Between the trimmed V and J ends, which lost 3 bases and 0 bases, there was a span of 12 bases. CDR1 and CDR2 from the germline V gene are KGHSH and LQKENI. CDR3 loop: CASSPILLSSYNSPLHF. The CDR3 DNA follows: TGTGCCAGCTCACCTATCCTCCTGAGCTCCTATAATTCACCCCTCCACTTT. The complete variable domain, with remaining parts taken from reference TRBV18 and TRBJ1-6, reads NAGVMQNPRHLVRRRGQEARLRCSPMKGHSHVYWYRQLPEEGLKFMVYLQKENIIDESGMPKERFSAEFPKEGPSILRIQQVVRGDSAAYFCASSPILLSSYNSPLHFGNGTRLTVT.

In its sample, this clone was seen a few times. The rearrangement links TRBV16 to TRBJ1-4, with 11 bases matching TRBD1. Trimming removed 2 bases from V and 7 bases from J; junction bases left unmatched: 6. CDR3 size: 16 residues. The germline gives CDR1 KGHSY, CDR2 FQNENV. The CDR3 sequence: CASSQGQGAVGEKLFF. CDR3 nucleotides: TGTGCCAGCAGCCAAGGACAGGGGGCCGTAGGTGAAAAACTGTTTTTT.

This chain connects TRBV4-3 to TRBJ2-2; TRBD2 matches 9 bases. The V gene end was trimmed by 4 bases and the J gene end by 8 bases; junction bases not matched to a gene: 11. The CDR3 loop spans 16 amino acids. Germline-derived CDR1 and CDR2 are LGHNA and YSLEER. CDR3 sequence reads: CASSPKRGAFFGELFF. As DNA, the CDR3 is TGCGCCAGCAGCCCCAAGCGGGGGGCCTTTTTTGGGGAGCTGTTTTTT.

The chain has TRBV11-2 and TRBJ2-7, with TRBD2 identical over 10 bases. Germline CDR1 SGHAT, CDR2 FQNNGV. This CDR3 has 13 amino acids. J lost 9 bases, V lost 5 bases, and 7 bases had no gene match. CDR3 loop: CASSASGGAVQYF. CDR3 bases: TGTGCCAGCAGCGCGAGCGGGGGGGCCGTGCAGTACTTC.

This clone appeared once. The CDR3: CATSDVGRRVNTEAFF. The CDR3 DNA sequence: TGTGCCACCAGCGATGTGGGGCGAAGGGTGAACACTGAAGCTTTCTTT. This sequence joins TRBV15 and TRBJ1-1; D is perhaps TRBD1 (5 bases). V lost 5 bases, J lost 0 bases, and 16 bases lay in between. Germline CDR1 LNHNV, CDR2 YYDKDF (reference sequence). The CDR3 covers 16 residues.

V usage is TRBV7-9 and J usage is TRBJ2-7, with D perhaps matching TRBD2 (7 bases). V was shortened by 8 bases and J by 3 bases, with 14 bases between the two germline ends. This CDR3 contains 13 residues. In germline, CDR1 is SEHNR, CDR2 FQNEAQ (reference sequence). As DNA, the CDR3 is TGTGCCAGCGGGGGGGGGCTTTACTACGAGCAGTACTTC. Residues: CASGGGLYYEQYF.

A single count supports this clone. The chain recombines TRBV6-4 with TRBJ1-3, with D perhaps TRBD1 (6 bases). The CDR3 loop spans 16 amino acids. Germline values: CDR1 MRHNA, CDR2 SNTAGT. V lost 4 bases to trimming and J lost 3 bases, with 16 bases between them. CDR3 in DNA: TGTGCCAGCAGTGGGGGGCGGGGGCTTGGTGGAAACACCATATATTTT. Translation gives CASSGGRGLGGNTIYF.

The chain uses TRBV5-6 and TRBJ1-6, with D unclear. V was shortened by 4 bases and J by 2 bases, with 10 bases between the two germline ends. The V gene's germline CDR1 is SGHDT and CDR2 YYEEEE. The length of the CDR3 is 15 residues. The CDR3 DNA reads as TGTGCCAGCAGCCGACTTTCCCCCTATAATTCACCCCTCCACTTT. The encoded protein is CASSRLSPYNSPLHF.

The chain combines TRBV4-1 with TRBJ1-1; a weak D match, TRBD1 (5 bases). V lost 4 bases, J lost 4 bases, and 10 bases lay in between. Germline V gene sequence: CDR1 MGHRA, CDR2 YSYEKL. The CDR3 runs 13 residues. The DNA for the CDR3 is TGCGCCAGCAGCCGCCGGGGGGGCACTGAAGCTTTCTTT. It encodes CASSRRGGTEAFF.

The chain is built from TRBV5-1 and TRBJ2-3; D is ambiguous. V lost 7 bases to trimming and J lost 4 bases, with 13 bases between them. The germline gives CDR1 SGHRS, CDR2 YFSETQ. This CDR3 is 13 amino acids long. The CDR3 DNA follows: TGCGCCAGCCACCCGTCTTCGGCAGATACGCAGTATTTT. Protein: CASHPSSADTQYF.

The chain carries TRBV30 and TRBJ1-5; D gene unclear. The germline V gene encodes CDR1 GTSNPN and CDR2 SVGIG (reference sequence). V lost 4 bases and J 5 bases, leaving 12 bases between the germline ends. The CDR3 contains 13 residues. In nucleotides, the CDR3 is TGTGCCTGGAACCGGGATCGGGATCAGCCCCAGCATTTT. Its translation is CAWNRDRDQPQHF.

This chain links TRBV6-1 with TRBJ1-5; possibly TRBD1 for D (5 bases). Trimming left V 7 bases short and J 6 bases short, with 19 bases between. The CDR3 totals 15 residues. Per the germline V gene, CDR1 is MNHNS and CDR2 is SASEGT. CDR3 nucleotides: TGTGCCAGCACTCTCCGGGGGACCCAGGTTCAGCCCCAGCATTTT. This sequence encodes CASTLRGTQVQPQHF.

This chain joins TRBV12-5 and TRBJ1-1; 9 bases are shared with TRBD1. Germline CDR1 and CDR2: LGHNT and FRNRAP. This CDR3 comprises 15 residues. J was trimmed by 3 bases and V by 3 bases; bases with no gene match: 5. The CDR3 is CASGFGGQGDTEAFF. The CDR3 DNA is TGTGCTAGTGGTTTCGGGGGACAGGGAGACACTGAAGCTTTCTTT. Filled out from reference TRBV12-5 and TRBJ1-1, the complete variable domain reads DARVTQTPRHKVTEMGQEVTMRCQPILGHNTVFWYRQTMMQGLELLAYFRNRAPLDDSGMPKDRFSAEMPDATLATLKIQPSEPRDSAVYFCASGFGGQGDTEAFFGQGTRLTVV.